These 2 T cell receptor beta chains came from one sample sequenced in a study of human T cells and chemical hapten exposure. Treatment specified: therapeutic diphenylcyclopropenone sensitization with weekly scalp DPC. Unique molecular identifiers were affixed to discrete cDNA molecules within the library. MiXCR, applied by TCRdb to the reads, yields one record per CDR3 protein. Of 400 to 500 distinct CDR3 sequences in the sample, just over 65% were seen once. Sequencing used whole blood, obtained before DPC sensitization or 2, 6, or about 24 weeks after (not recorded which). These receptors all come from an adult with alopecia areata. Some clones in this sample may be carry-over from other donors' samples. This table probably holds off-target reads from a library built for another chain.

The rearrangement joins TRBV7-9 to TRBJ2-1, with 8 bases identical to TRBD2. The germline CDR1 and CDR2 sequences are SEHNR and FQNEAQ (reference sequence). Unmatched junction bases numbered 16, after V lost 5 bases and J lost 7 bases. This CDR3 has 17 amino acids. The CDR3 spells CASSPSGWGLAGNEQFF. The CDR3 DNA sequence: TGTGCCAGCAGCCCGTCCGGTTGGGGGCTAGCGGGTAATGAGCAGTTCTTC. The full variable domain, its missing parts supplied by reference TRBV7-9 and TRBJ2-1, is DTGVSQNPRHKITKRGQNVTFRCDPISEHNRLYWYRQTLGQGPEFLTYFQNEAQLEKSRLLSDRFSAERPKGSFSTLEIQRTEQGDSAMYLCASSPSGWGLAGNEQFFGPGTRLTVL.

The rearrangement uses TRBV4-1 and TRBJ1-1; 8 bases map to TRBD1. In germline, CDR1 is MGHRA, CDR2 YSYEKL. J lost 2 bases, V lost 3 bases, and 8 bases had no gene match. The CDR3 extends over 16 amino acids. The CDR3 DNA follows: TGCGCCAGCAGCCAGGATCCGGGACAGGTCAACACTGAAGCTTTCTTT. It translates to CASSQDPGQVNTEAFF.